The 11 T cell receptor beta chains below were found in one sample sequenced in a study of blood T cell repertoires in COVID-19. Generated by immunoSEQ multiplex PCR, the TCRdb table keeps only in-frame clones and is missing some. This sample has a few hundred thousand clones; 82% occur once, and the top ten carry roughly 3%. The sequencing input was peripheral blood. These receptors were obtained from a young woman with acute or convalescent COVID-19.

The chain joins TRBV7-2 to TRBJ1-6; D is ambiguous. CDR3 length: 16 residues. Germline CDR1 SGHTA, CDR2 FQGNSA. The V and J ends lost 1 base and 7 bases respectively, with 14 bases between them. CDR3 region: CASSLVGFRGNSPLHF. CDR3 in DNA: TGTGCCAGCAGCTTAGTAGGGTTCAGAGGGAATTCACCCCTCCACTTT.

This chain links TRBV18 with TRBJ2-7, with 9 bases lining up with TRBD2. V lost 8 bases and J lost 3; bases outside the gene matches: 5. The CDR3 consists of 13 residues. Germline values: CDR1 KGHSH, CDR2 LQKENI. The CDR3 is CASHLAGNYEQYF. The CDR3 DNA reads as TGTGCCAGCCACCTAGCGGGGAACTACGAGCAGTACTTC.

The chain employs TRBV7-2 and TRBJ1-6; maybe TRBD1 (6 bases). Trimming cost V 4 bases and J 6 bases, with 16 bases left between them. The length of the CDR3 is 16 residues. Germline V lookup: CDR1 SGHTA, CDR2 FQGNSA. This CDR3 is CASSSWGGQRNSPLHF. CDR3 sequence (DNA): TGTGCCAGCAGCTCTTGGGGTGGACAGCGTAATTCACCCCTCCACTTT.

The rearrangement links TRBV19 to TRBJ2-6, with 10 bases aligning to TRBD1. V gave up 6 bases and J gave up 0 bases; unmatched junction bases: 11. Germline V lookup: CDR1 LNHDA, CDR2 SQIVND (reference sequence). The CDR3 covers 19 residues. In DNA, the CDR3 is TGTGCCAGTAGGCGAGGGTTGGGACAGGGGACCTCTGGGGCCAACGTCCTGACTTTC. Translation gives CASRRGLGQGTSGANVLTF.

This rearrangement joins TRBV27 to TRBJ2-3; D ambiguous. The CDR3 is 12 amino acids. Germline lookup yields CDR1 MNHEY and CDR2 SMNVEV (reference sequence). Trimming left V 3 bases short and J 6 bases short, with 7 bases between. CDR3 region: CASSFVGDTQYF. The CDR3 coding sequence is TGTGCCAGCAGTTTTGTCGGGGATACGCAGTATTTT.

CDR3 nucleotides: TGCGCCAGCAGCCAAGATCACCCCGGGGCGGGAGGTAACAATGAGCAGTTCTTC. Protein sequence: CASSQDHPGAGGNNEQFF. V gene TRBV4-3 combines with J gene TRBJ2-1; 8 bases align to TRBD2. The length of the CDR3 is 18 residues. Germline values: CDR1 LGHNA, CDR2 YSLEER. V lost 0 bases and J lost 5; bases outside the gene matches: 12.

J is TRBJ1-1 and V is TRBV6-6; D might be TRBD1 (6 bases). The germline V gene has CDR1 MNHNY and CDR2 SVGAGI (reference sequence). The CDR3 length is 14 residues. Trimming removed 3 bases at V and 3 bases at J, with 11 bases between. CDR3 in amino acids: CASSYGRTDTEAFF. As DNA, the CDR3 is TGTGCCAGCAGTTATGGCCGGACAGACACTGAAGCTTTCTTT.

The rearrangement joins TRBV3-1 (or the pseudogene TRBV3-2) to TRBJ1-3; D is possibly TRBD1 (6 bases). V was pared by 0 bases and J by 0 bases, with 18 bases between. This CDR3 contains 19 residues. Germline CDR1 is LGHDT and CDR2 is YNNKEL (reference sequence). This chain's CDR3 is CASSQDLATGTDSGNTIYF. The CDR3 region has the DNA TGTGCCAGCAGCCAAGATCTGGCGACAGGCACCGACTCTGGAAACACCATATATTTT.

V gene TRBV20-1 combines with J gene TRBJ2-3; tentatively, D is TRBD2 (6 bases). The CDR3 is made up of 14 amino acids. Germline CDR1 DFQATT, CDR2 SNEGSKA (reference sequence). Deletions cut 3 bases from V and 4 bases from J, with 14 bases between. CDR3 coding DNA: TGCAGTGCTAGTGGTGGGAGCGGGTCAGATACGCAGTATTTT. Its protein is CSASGGSGSDTQYF.

The chain uses TRBV7-6 and TRBJ2-5; 10 bases map to TRBD2. V lost 4 bases to trimming and J lost 4 bases; unmatched junction nucleotides: 6. CDR3 size: 15 residues. Germline V gene lookup returns CDR1 SGHVS and CDR2 FNYEAQ. CDR3 coding DNA: TGTGCCAGCAGCTACCAAAGCGGGAGGGGAGAGACCCAGTACTTC. This translates into CASSYQSGRGETQYF.

The table lists this clone with many counts. The chain recombines TRBV19 with TRBJ1-6, with D possibly being TRBD1 (6 bases). V lost 2 bases and J lost 7, with 12 bases in between. Germline CDR1 reads LNHDA; CDR2 reads SQIVND (reference sequence). The CDR3 is made up of 15 amino acids. The CDR3 here is CASSIQGPENSPLHF. CDR3 sequence (DNA): TGTGCCAGTAGTATACAGGGGCCAGAGAATTCACCCCTCCACTTT.